The present T cell receptor (beta chain) was sequenced within a study of T cell responses to AZD1222 COVID-19 vaccine. Assay used: immunoSEQ multiplex PCR; TCRdb lists only in-frame clones, some missing. Among over 55,000 clones listed, about three quarters were seen once. This clone has a handful of counts. CDR1 SGHAT and CDR2 FQNNGV come from the germline V gene. The CDR3 has 17 residues. J gave up 6 bases and V 4 bases, and 10 bases lay outside the gene matches. The clonotype comes from an adult who received the AZD1222 COVID-19 vaccine. The sample consisted of peripheral blood, taken 28 days after the second AZD1222 dose. This chain links TRBV11-2 with TRBJ2-1; 12 positions agree with TRBD2. The CDR3 here is CASSSLAGGRLGNEQFF. DNA of the CDR3: TGTGCCAGCAGCTCGCTAGCGGGGGGGCGCCTCGGCAATGAGCAGTTCTTC. The variable domain in full, with the rest retrieved from reference TRBV11-2 and TRBJ2-1, is EAGVAQSPRYKIIEKRQSVAFWCNPISGHATLYWYQQILGQGPKLLIQFQNNGVVDDSQLPKDRFSAERLKGVDSTLKIQPAKLEDSAVYLCASSSLAGGRLGNEQFFGPGTRLTVL.